What follows describes a single T cell receptor (beta chain). The table lists this clonotype with a few counts. Its antigen remains unidentified. No much larger clone is present one base from it, and per-base qualities are unavailable. This sample is part of a study of post-analysis software for immune sequencing data (dated by TCRdb to about 2015). With regard to the full study: Disease courses on record covered relapsing-remitting, secondary progressive and progressive-relapsing multiple sclerosis, though some patients had no subtype annotation. The patient repertoires were set against eleven to twelve previously published healthy control repertoires from donors whose ages ranged from roughly 6 to 27 years. A subset of samples was prepared in parallel using single-end sample barcoding, then pooled and co-amplified after Illumina adapter ligation.

Study-wide conclusions, independent of this receptor: Significantly higher frequencies in patients than in controls were found for about five TRBV segments, including TRBV5-6, TRBV5-1 and TRBV20-1. When samples were clustered directly using the F measure, samples prepared in the same batch co-clustered strongly, which prompted a batch-effect correction. The multiple sclerosis patient group was slightly younger than the control group. Significantly lower normalized Chao1 diversity was found in multiple sclerosis patients than in controls, suggesting substantial peripheral T-cell clonal expansion.

The library was built by means of PCR. Instrument used: Illumina HiSeq 2500. To reduce PCR and sequencing biases, unique molecular identifiers were built into the TCR beta cDNA libraries. Some 500,000 cDNA molecules were obtained for every 1 to 10 million input T cells, so each molecule roughly corresponded to one T cell. The same protocol used for the earlier healthy control dataset was applied to prepare and sequence the patient libraries. Within a given batch, samples were prepared together, multiplexed and sequenced on the same HiSeq lane. Processing in the source paper ran as follows. MIGEC handled the raw barcoded reads, throwing out single-read molecular identifier groups before consensus assembly and CDR3 extraction. Clonotype tables were post-analysed with VDJtools, and diversity was normalized by down-sampling all datasets to the smallest sample size. To correct batch-related cross-sample contamination, repertoire overlap clustering matched CDR3 amino acid sequences but not nucleotide sequences. TCRdb reran the public reads through fastp at Q25 and MiXCR, keeping productive beta chains. When rows share a CDR3 protein, they turn into one entry using the most common DNA and genes. The V and J calls reflect TCRdb's pipeline rather than the authors' work. The sample table holds about 200,000 distinct CDR3 sequences, of which approximately 29% were seen once. The ten largest clones represent roughly 3.4% of the sample.

The trim is 2 bases for V and 6 bases for J, with a gap of 20 bases between the germline ends. There are 16 amino acids in the CDR3, from cysteine to phenylalanine inclusive. Of all the DNA, just the CDR3 is kept, 48 bases in frame from base 1. CDR1 MNHNY and CDR2 SVGAGI are derived from the germline V gene (reference sequence). To demonstrate the VDJtools post-analysis software, the study profiled TCR beta repertoires from the peripheral blood of about 13 young patients with multiple sclerosis. The multiple sclerosis patients were children and adolescents between roughly 6 and 17 years of age. The sequenced sample was blood. This sequence originates from a girl aged 2-17 years with multiple sclerosis. The chain joins TRBV6-6 to TRBJ2-7; the D gene is possibly TRBD2, with 6 bases matching. The DNA sequence is as follows: TGTGCCAGCAGTTACCGGGGGTTCCAGGCAAGTGGCGAGCAGTACTTC. Translation gives CASSYRGFQASGEQYF.